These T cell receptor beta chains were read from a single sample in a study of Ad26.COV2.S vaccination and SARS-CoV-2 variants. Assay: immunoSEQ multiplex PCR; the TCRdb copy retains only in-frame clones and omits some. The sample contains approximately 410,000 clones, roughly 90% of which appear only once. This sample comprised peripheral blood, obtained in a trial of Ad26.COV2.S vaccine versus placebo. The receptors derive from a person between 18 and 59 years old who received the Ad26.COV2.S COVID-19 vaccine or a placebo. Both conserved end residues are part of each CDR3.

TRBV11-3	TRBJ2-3	CASSKTGVKTDTQYF
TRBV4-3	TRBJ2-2	CASSLSRVNTGELFF
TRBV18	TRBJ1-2	CASSEGQGLSTTF
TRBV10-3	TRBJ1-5	CAISDEGDQPQHF
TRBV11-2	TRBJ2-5	CASSFSDRMQETQYF
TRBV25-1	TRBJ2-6	CASSPWEDGANVLTF
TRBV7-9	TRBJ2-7	CASSSGLLLYEQYF
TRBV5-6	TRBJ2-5	CASSFQERAQYF
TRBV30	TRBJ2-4	CAWSAFSGGGDIQYF
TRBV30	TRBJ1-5	CAWSKGTGGNQPQHF
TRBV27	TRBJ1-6	CASSLSGTRYNSPLHF
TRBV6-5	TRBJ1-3	CASSGVSGNTIYF
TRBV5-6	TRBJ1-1	CASSLAVTGSRNTEAFF
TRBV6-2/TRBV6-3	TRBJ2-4	CASSYSTTSGGRMSIQYF
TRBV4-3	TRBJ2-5	CASSQGVGETQYF
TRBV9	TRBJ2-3	CASSPYLAGGRTDTQYF
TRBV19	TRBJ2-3	CASSSSRGGLSDTQYF